This T cell receptor beta chain was sequenced for a study of blood T cell repertoires in COVID-19. Overall study context: PBMCs, B-cell-depleted T cells, or T cells were the source of the cDNA or gDNA that made up the material.

Between the trimmed V and J ends, which lost 5 bases and 2 bases, there was a span of 2 bases. This CDR3 is built from 11 residues. The V gene's germline CDR1 is SNHLY and CDR2 FYNNEI. TCRdb's table, derived via immunoSEQ multiplex PCR, lists solely in-frame clones and lacks some. The sample holds around 360,000 clones; around 87% are singletons and the top ten take 1.5% to 2.5%. Allocation to cohorts depended on clinical history reported by the participants. This chain joins TRBV2 and TRBJ2-3; D is unresolved. This sequence originates from a man aged 35 to 55 in a cohort exposed to, infected with or recovered from COVID-19 (not recorded which). The sequenced material came from PBMCs or T cells enriched from blood (not recorded which). The CDR3 loop reads CASSYTDTQYF. The CDR3, as DNA: TGTGCCAGCAGTTACACAGATACGCAGTATTTT.